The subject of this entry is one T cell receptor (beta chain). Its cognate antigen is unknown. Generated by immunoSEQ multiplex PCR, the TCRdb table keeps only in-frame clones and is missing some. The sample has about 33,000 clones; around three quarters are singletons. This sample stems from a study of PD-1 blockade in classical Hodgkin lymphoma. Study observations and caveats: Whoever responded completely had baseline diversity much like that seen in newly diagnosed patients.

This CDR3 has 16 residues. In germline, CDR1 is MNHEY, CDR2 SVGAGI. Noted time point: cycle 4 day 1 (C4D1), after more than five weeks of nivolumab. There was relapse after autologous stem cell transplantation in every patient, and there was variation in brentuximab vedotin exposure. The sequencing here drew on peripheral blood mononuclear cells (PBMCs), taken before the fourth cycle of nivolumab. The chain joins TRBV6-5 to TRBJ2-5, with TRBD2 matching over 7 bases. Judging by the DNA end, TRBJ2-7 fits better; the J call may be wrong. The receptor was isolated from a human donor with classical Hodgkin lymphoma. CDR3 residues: CASSLFGLGGSYEQYF. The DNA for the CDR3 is TGTGCCAGCAGTTTATTTGGGTTGGGGGGGTCCTACGAGCAGTACTTC.